These T cell receptor beta chains were read from a single sample in a study of blood T cell repertoires in COVID-19. This table comes from immunoSEQ multiplex PCR, and its TCRdb copy is limited to in-frame clones, with some not included. This sample has almost 400,000 clones, with roughly 90% found just once. Sequencing was done on a sample of PBMCs or T cells enriched from blood (not recorded which). The receptors were sampled from a woman in her 30s with acute COVID-19. CDR3s include the opening cysteine and the closing phenylalanine or tryptophan. A D gene is named only where the DNA matches it firmly. The size of a clone is reported for some rows only, either as once, few or many, or as a class for expanded clones.

D	size	length	J	V	CDR3	DNA
TRBD1	NA	15	TRBJ1-4	TRBV11-1	CASSLGDSPREKLFF	TGTGCCAGCAGCTTAGGGGACAGCCCTCGGGAAAAACTGTTTTTT
NA	NA	16	TRBJ2-1	TRBV4-1	CASSPRTGSHYNEQFF	TGCGCCAGCAGCCCAAGGACGGGATCTCACTACAATGAGCAGTTCTTC
NA	NA	14	TRBJ1-1	TRBV18	CASSPGGPNTEAFF	TGTGCCAGCTCACCAGGAGGACCTAACACTGAAGCTTTCTTT
TRBD2	once	17	TRBJ2-2	TRBV19	CASSTGLAERNTGELFF	TGTGCCAGTAGTACGGGACTAGCGGAAAGGAACACCGGGGAGCTGTTTTTT
NA	NA	13	TRBJ2-7	TRBV12-5	CASGVNGNYEQYF	TGTGCTAGTGGGGTGAACGGTAACTACGAGCAGTACTTC
TRBD1	NA	15	TRBJ2-7	TRBV5-5	CASSAGQGITYEQYF	TGTGCCAGCAGCGCCGGACAGGGAATTACCTACGAGCAGTACTTC
NA	NA	14	TRBJ1-2	TRBV3-1/TRBV3-2	CASSQEVGSSGYTF	TGTGCCAGCAGCCAAGAGGTGGGGAGCTCGGGCTACACCTTC
NA	NA	15	TRBJ2-7	TRBV5-1	CASSRGGAGDYEQYF	TGCGCCAGCAGCCGGGGAGGGGCAGGGGATTACGAGCAGTACTTC
NA	NA	14	TRBJ1-5	TRBV2	CASSEDGGNQPQHF	TGTGCCAGCAGCGAAGACGGGGGCAATCAGCCCCAGCATTTT
TRBD1	once	15	TRBJ1-2	TRBV4-3	CASSQDPQGGYGYTF	TGCGCCAGCAGCCAAGACCCACAGGGGGGCTATGGCTACACCTTC
NA	few	13	TRBJ1-2	TRBV7-2	CASSDGRGYGYTF	TGTGCCAGCAGCGACGGACGGGGCTATGGCTACACCTTC
TRBD1	NA	15	TRBJ1-1	TRBV7-6	CASSSETGTNTEAFF	TGTGCCAGCAGCTCTGAGACAGGGACGAACACTGAAGCTTTCTTT
NA	NA	16	TRBJ2-3	TRBV21-1	CASSTRCYRSTDTQYF	TGTGCCAGCAGCACCCGTTGCTATCGGAGCACAGATACGCAGTATTTT
NA	NA	17	TRBJ1-1	TRBV3-1/TRBV3-2	CASSPSPGGRMNTEAFF	TGTGCCAGCAGCCCCTCTCCGGGGGGGCGGATGAACACTGAAGCTTTCTTT
NA	NA	12	TRBJ1-1	TRBV4-2	CASSGANTEAFF	TGTGCCAGCAGCGGAGCAAACACTGAAGCTTTCTTT
TRBD1	NA	11	TRBJ1-2	TRBV29-1	CSVTGGGGYTF	TGCAGCGTTACAGGGGGAGGTGGCTACACCTTC
TRBD2	NA	14	TRBJ2-2	TRBV2	CASSPSGITGELFF	TGTGCCAGCAGTCCTAGCGGGATCACCGGGGAGCTGTTTTTT
TRBD1	NA	14	TRBJ2-1	TRBV24-1	CATSDYADRGEQFF	TGTGCCACCAGTGATTATGCCGACAGGGGTGAGCAGTTCTTC
TRBD2	NA	19	TRBJ2-1	TRBV14	CASSQALAGGPPSYNEQFF	TGTGCCAGCAGCCAAGCCCTAGCGGGGGGACCGCCATCCTACAATGAGCAGTTCTTC
TRBD1	NA	15	TRBJ1-6	TRBV9	CASSPRPGTGTGLHF	TGTGCCAGCAGCCCCCGTCCCGGGACAGGAACAGGCCTCCACTTT
NA	few	13	TRBJ1-1	TRBV7-9	CASSLVVSGEAFF	TGTGCCAGCAGCTTAGTGGTTTCGGGTGAAGCTTTCTTT
TRBD1	NA	15	TRBJ1-1	TRBV24-1	CATSGPGQGRTEAFF	TGTGCCACCAGTGGGCCGGGACAGGGAAGGACTGAAGCTTTCTTT
NA	NA	13	TRBJ1-5	TRBV19	CASSIGPFRPQHF	TGTGCCAGTAGTATAGGCCCCTTTAGGCCCCAGCATTTT
TRBD2	NA	18	TRBJ2-1	TRBV14	CASSSTQRGGLEFDEQFF	TGTGCCAGCAGCTCCACTCAACGGGGGGGCCTTGAATTCGATGAGCAGTTCTTC
TRBD2	NA	14	TRBJ2-1	TRBV2	CAFMREQIYNEQFF	TGTGCCTTCATGCGGGAGCAAATCTACAATGAGCAGTTCTTC
NA	NA	12	TRBJ2-7	TRBV24-1	CATQGHTYEQYF	TGTGCCACCCAGGGACACACTTACGAGCAGTACTTC
NA	NA	13	TRBJ1-5	TRBV7-9	CASGDNYNQPQHF	TGTGCCAGCGGGGACAACTACAATCAGCCCCAGCATTTT
NA	few	13	TRBJ2-5	TRBV12-5	CASGLGGEETQYF	TGTGCTAGTGGTTTGGGAGGTGAGGAGACCCAGTACTTC
NA	NA	15	TRBJ1-6	TRBV6-2/TRBV6-3	CASSRTGTRDSPLHF	TGTGCCAGCAGTAGAACCGGGACAAGAGATTCACCCCTCCACTTT
NA	NA	19	TRBJ2-6	TRBV19	CASSILEQKNTAGANVLTF	TGTGCCAGTAGTATTTTGGAACAGAAAAATACTGCTGGGGCCAACGTCCTGACTTTC
NA	few	12	TRBJ2-3	TRBV20-1	CSASLASDTQYF	TGCAGTGCTAGTCTAGCGTCAGATACGCAGTATTTT
TRBD1	NA	15	TRBJ2-2	TRBV7-6	CASSPRGQNTGELFF	TGTGCCAGCAGCCCAAGGGGGCAGAACACCGGGGAGCTGTTTTTT
NA	NA	14	TRBJ2-7	TRBV5-1	CASKRGDNSYEQYF	TGCGCCAGCAAGAGAGGGGACAACTCCTACGAGCAGTACTTC
NA	few	17	TRBJ1-6	TRBV4-1	CASSQQQISSYNSPLHF	TGCGCCAGCAGCCAACAACAGATAAGCTCCTATAATTCACCCCTCCACTTT
TRBD2	NA	15	TRBJ2-3	TRBV2	CASSESGGPPDTQYF	TGTGCCAGCAGTGAGTCGGGGGGGCCACCAGATACGCAGTATTTT
TRBD2	NA	14	TRBJ2-1	TRBV10-3	CAISGFAGEGEQFF	TGTGCCATCAGTGGGTTTGCGGGGGAAGGTGAGCAGTTCTTC
TRBD2	NA	16	TRBJ2-1	TRBV5-1	CASSLAGGSSYNEQFF	TGCGCCAGCAGCTTGGCAGGCGGGAGCTCCTACAATGAGCAGTTCTTC
TRBD2	NA	17	TRBJ2-1	TRBV7-3	CASSPLPSGGAKDEQFF	TGTGCCAGCAGCCCCTTGCCCAGCGGGGGGGCCAAAGATGAGCAGTTCTTC
NA	NA	15	TRBJ2-1	TRBV19	CASSISPSTSNEQFF	TGTGCCAGTAGTATAAGCCCCTCCACTTCCAATGAGCAGTTCTTC
TRBD1	once	13	TRBJ2-7	TRBV10-3	CAISRQGEGEQYF	TGTGCCATCAGCCGACAGGGGGAAGGCGAGCAGTACTTC
NA	NA	12	TRBJ1-4	TRBV29-1	CSFSRENEKLFF	TGCAGCTTCTCCCGCGAGAATGAAAAACTGTTTTTT
NA	NA	16	TRBJ2-3	TRBV6-5	CASSYLGQGWVDTQYF	TGTGCCAGCAGTTACCTTGGGCAGGGGTGGGTAGATACGCAGTATTTT
NA	NA	15	TRBJ2-3	TRBV6-5	CASGRLGGPGDTQYF	TGTGCCAGCGGCCGCTTGGGGGGGCCTGGAGATACGCAGTATTTT
TRBD2	NA	13	TRBJ2-7	TRBV12-3/TRBV12-4	CASTLGLVGEQYF	TGTGCCAGCACCTTGGGACTAGTCGGCGAGCAGTACTTC
TRBD2	NA	20	TRBJ2-3	TRBV6-1	CASSARLAGGPRHFTDTQYF	TGTGCCAGCAGTGCAAGACTAGCGGGGGGCCCGAGGCACTTCACAGATACGCAGTATTTT
NA	NA	16	TRBJ2-7	TRBV7-2	CASSSYGTDSSYEQYF	TGTGCCAGCAGCTCCTACGGGACGGACAGCTCCTACGAGCAGTACTTC
NA	NA	17	TRBJ1-4	TRBV4-1	CASSQGGSLRQNEKLFF	TGCGCCAGCAGCCAAGGCGGGTCCCTCCGCCAAAATGAAAAACTGTTTTTT
NA	few	14	TRBJ1-1	TRBV2	CASSEYRLNTEAFF	TGTGCCAGCAGTGAATACAGGTTGAACACTGAAGCTTTCTTT
TRBD1	NA	18	TRBJ1-1	TRBV18	CASSSFTGTGVMNTEAFF	TGTGCCAGCTCATCATTTACCGGGACAGGGGTCATGAACACTGAAGCTTTCTTT
TRBD1	NA	15	TRBJ1-6	TRBV7-2	CASSSGQGRNSPLHF	TGTGCCAGCAGCTCGGGACAGGGACGAAATTCACCCCTCCACTTT
TRBD1	many	14	TRBJ1-5	TRBV2	CASSTLGTDQPQHF	TGTGCCAGCAGTACTTTAGGGACAGATCAGCCCCAGCATTTT
NA	few	13	TRBJ1-1	TRBV7-9	CAVGQYLDTEAFF	TGTGCCGTAGGTCAGTATCTAGACACTGAAGCTTTCTTT
NA	once	15	TRBJ1-5	TRBV4-1	CASSQSGQPAQPQHF	TGCGCCAGCAGCCAGTCGGGTCAGCCAGCCCAGCCCCAGCATTTT
TRBD2	NA	14	TRBJ2-1	TRBV7-3	CASATGGIYNEQFF	TGTGCCAGTGCTACGGGGGGGATATACAATGAGCAGTTCTTC
NA	NA	15	TRBJ2-7	TRBV27	CASSPQPKQASEQYF	TGTGCCAGCAGTCCACAACCTAAACAGGCATCCGAGCAGTACTTC
TRBD1	NA	14	TRBJ2-5	TRBV19	CASSKQGAGETQYF	TGTGCCAGTAGTAAGCAGGGGGCGGGAGAGACCCAGTACTTC
NA	NA	19	TRBJ1-5	TRBV5-3	CARSLGVRAGILCNQPQHF	TGTGCCAGAAGCTTGGGGGTTAGGGCAGGGATTTTATGCAATCAGCCCCAGCATTTT
NA	NA	13	TRBJ2-3	TRBV12-3/TRBV12-4	CATTPPGTDTQYF	TGTGCCACCACCCCCCCGGGGACAGATACGCAGTATTTT
NA	once	15	TRBJ2-3	TRBV6-5	CASSYSTGSRLTQYF	TGTGCCAGCAGTTACTCAACAGGGAGTCGGCTCACGCAGTATTTT
NA	once	16	TRBJ1-1	TRBV7-2	CASSPREGRRNTEAFF	TGTGCCAGCAGCCCCCGGGAGGGGCGAAGGAACACTGAAGCTTTCTTT